This paragraph covers one TCR beta chain sequence. Its antigen is not known. Sequencing was performed with immunoSEQ multiplex PCR; in TCRdb, only in-frame clones are kept and a portion is missing. The repertoire holds roughly 130,000 clones, with around 94% as singletons. This entry comes from a study of T cell responses to AZD1222 COVID-19 vaccine. The CDR3 is made up of 16 amino acids. Study findings and constraints: There were vaccine-associated CD4 TCRs across spike, dominant at 160-218 and 743-854.

This clonotype originated in an adult in good health. The V gene is TRBV21-1, the J gene TRBJ2-1; the table gives TRBD2 as D, unverified against the DNA. TRBV21-1 is deemed a pseudogene. Sequenced material: peripheral blood, taken on day 0 of AZD1222 vaccination. The CDR3 coding sequence is TGTGCCAGCAGCAAGGGAAAGCGGGAGCCCCACAATGAGCAGTTCTTC. As protein: CASSKGKREPHNEQFF.